This T cell receptor beta chain was identified in a study of T-cell reconstitution after alpha-beta-depleted transplantation in children. This sample's TCRbeta library carried unique molecular identifier barcodes. Each CDR3 protein is one row after TCRdb ran MiXCR on the PCR reads. The table lists roughly 350,000 distinct CDR3 sequences, roughly 16% of them singletons. About this clonotype itself: The antigen remains undetermined.

Germline V CDR1 and CDR2: SEHNR, FQNEAQ (reference sequence). V gave up 0 bases and J gave up 8 bases; unmatched junction bases: 2. The CDR3 is made up of 14 amino acids. Study-wide findings and caveats: Expanded clones from the graft, numbering several hundred, reportedly supplied alpha-beta T cells about two months after transplant. At one year after transplant, newly produced T cells mostly accounted for T-cell counts and diversity.

The source was PBMCs, mostly from graft donor cells, collected 360 days after TCRalphabeta/CD19-depleted stem cell transplant. This TCR was recovered from a male patient aged 2 to 9 who had a stem cell transplant for acute lymphoblastic leukemia, so the T cells may come from the graft donor. The chain joins TRBV7-9 to TRBJ2-1, with 9 bases fitting TRBD1. The CDR3 spells CASSLAGTGHEQFF. CDR3 DNA: TGTGCCAGCAGCTTAGCTGGGACAGGGCATGAGCAGTTCTTC. The whole variable domain, filled in from reference TRBV7-9 and TRBJ2-1, reads DTGVSQNPRHKITKRGQNVTFRCDPISEHNRLYWYRQTLGQGPEFLTYFQNEAQLEKSRLLSDRFSAERPKGSFSTLEIQRTEQGDSAMYLCASSLAGTGHEQFFGPGTRLTVL.